A selection of T cell receptor beta chains follows, all from one sample in a study of OX40 agonist ivuxolimab in advanced cancers. Using immunoSEQ multiplex PCR, the repertoire was profiled, and TCRdb retains in-frame clones only, with some absent. The table lists over 8,000 clones, roughly nine tenths of them singletons. This sample comprised CD4+ or CD8+ T cells sorted from blood, obtained in a trial of the OX40 agonist ivuxolimab. The receptors shown here come from an adult with an advanced solid tumor such as melanoma, head and neck, liver or kidney cancer. Each CDR3 is given with its conserved first and last residue. Fields, in order: J gene, V gene, CDR3 protein.

J: TRBJ1-2
V: TRBV7-9
CDR3: CASSPNNGYTF

J: TRBJ1-5
V: TRBV29-1
CDR3: CSAAWRDQPQHF

J: TRBJ2-1
V: TRBV28
CDR3: CASIMTISYNEQFF

J: TRBJ1-1
V: TRBV28
CDR3: CASSWRDRRFGNTEAFF

J: TRBJ1-2
V: TRBV7-9
CDR3: CASSLDGGTGYGYTF

J: TRBJ1-2
V: TRBV4-3
CDR3: CASSPDRALRGYTF

J: TRBJ1-1
V: TRBV18
CDR3: CASSDRANTEAFF

J: TRBJ1-1
V: TRBV5-1
CDR3: CASSLTQGKGTEAFF

J: TRBJ2-1
V: TRBV10-2
CDR3: CASTQPPPYNEQFF

J: TRBJ2-7
V: TRBV28
CDR3: CASTWGSSAYEQYF

J: TRBJ1-1
V: TRBV5-1
CDR3: CASSLDVNPLAEAFF

J: TRBJ1-1
V: TRBV6-5
CDR3: CASSWDRVGLNTEAFF

J: TRBJ2-1
V: TRBV5-4
CDR3: CASRQGYNEQFF

J: TRBJ2-1
V: TRBV7-9
CDR3: CASSPRGLAGGMPYNEQFF

J: TRBJ2-7
V: TRBV7-3
CDR3: CASSPMGGTSGMKYF

J: TRBJ2-7
V: TRBV13
CDR3: CASSGRSPEQYF

J: TRBJ2-2
V: TRBV19
CDR3: CASMWGYTGELFF

J: TRBJ2-5
V: TRBV27
CDR3: CASRRGQTQYF

J: TRBJ2-2
V: TRBV4-3
CDR3: CASSQDRGSTGELFF

J: TRBJ2-7
V: TRBV27
CDR3: CASSSLGQDAYEQYF

J: TRBJ1-1
V: TRBV14
CDR3: CASSQRGGVSAEAFF

J: TRBJ2-7
V: TRBV28
CDR3: CAANTPGSYEQYF

J: TRBJ2-2
V: TRBV6-5
CDR3: CASSYWQGDTGELFF

J: TRBJ1-1
V: TRBV10-3
CDR3: CATRVNRATEAFF

J: TRBJ1-2
V: TRBV7-8
CDR3: CASSSGQGDGYTF

J: TRBJ2-7
V: TRBV6-6
CDR3: CASSYSDEQYF

J: TRBJ1-1
V: TRBV13
CDR3: CASSDRDRLMNTEAFF

J: TRBJ2-5
V: TRBV6-5
CDR3: CASSYSNGGETQYF

J: TRBJ2-3
V: TRBV11-2
CDR3: CASNNRGPGGDTQYF

J: TRBJ2-1
V: TRBV18
CDR3: CASSPPSGLGNEQFF

J: TRBJ1-6
V: TRBV6-5
CDR3: CASSWSSYNSPLHF

J: TRBJ2-7
V: TRBV7-9
CDR3: CASSFSSTYEQYF

J: TRBJ1-3
V: TRBV9
CDR3: CASSVGAVGSGNTIYF

J: TRBJ2-7
V: TRBV7-3
CDR3: CASSVWTSGSIYEQYF

J: TRBJ2-3
V: TRBV25-1
CDR3: CASSEYLDTQYF

J: TRBJ2-2
V: TRBV29-1
CDR3: CSVGQGTNTGELFF

J: TRBJ1-5
V: TRBV10-3
CDR3: CAISGSGAGDQPQHF

J: TRBJ1-2
V: TRBV13
CDR3: CASRSDRSFGYTF

J: TRBJ1-5
V: TRBV19
CDR3: CASSKDGSNQPQHF

J: TRBJ1-3
V: TRBV15
CDR3: CATSTRGGLGGNTIYF

J: TRBJ1-1
V: TRBV30
CDR3: CAWSTGYAEAFF

J: TRBJ2-7
V: TRBV30
CDR3: CAWTSSSYEQYF

J: TRBJ1-1
V: TRBV6-1
CDR3: CASARGTEAFF

J: TRBJ2-1
V: TRBV30
CDR3: CAWHTDRVGDEQFF

J: TRBJ2-7
V: TRBV28
CDR3: CASSLQRTYEQYF

J: TRBJ2-7
V: TRBV9
CDR3: CASSVAAGYEQYF